This section outlines one TCR beta chain sequence together with its context. V lost 8 bases to trimming and J lost 3 bases, with 11 bases between them. Germline V lookup: CDR1 WSHSY, CDR2 SAAADI. CDR3 length: 12 amino acids. Only in-frame clones appear in the TCRdb table, and some are missing; sequencing was by immunoSEQ multiplex PCR. The sample shows about 390,000 clones, approximately 92% of them seen only once. The data were obtained in a study of Ad26.COV2.S vaccination and SARS-CoV-2 variants. Whole-study context: Once, or twice with 56 days between doses, Ad26.COV2.S was given intramuscularly.

Noted treatment: 15 to 20 received Ad26.COV2.S at low or high dose, single or two shots; about 5 received placebo; per-sample allocation not given. Sampling happened 63 days after the first vaccine or placebo injection. In Boston, the donor was an adult between 18-55 years of age. This chain connects TRBV10-2 to TRBJ2-7; no firm D call. This receptor was obtained from a person aged 18 to 59 who received the Ad26.COV2.S COVID-19 vaccine or a placebo. Sequences were derived from peripheral blood, sampled in a trial of Ad26.COV2.S vaccine versus placebo. The CDR3 loop is CASSVSRYEQYF. In DNA, the CDR3 is TGCGCCAGCTCGGTCAGCCGCTACGAGCAGTACTTC.